This paragraph reports one TCR beta chain. Relative to the germline gene, one junction end is altered; a read error may explain this. These data originate in a study of patients and donors after allogeneic stem cell transplantation. CDR1 and CDR2 (germline): LGHDT, YNNKEL (reference sequence). The CDR3 consists of 16 residues. MiXCR, run by TCRdb on the RT-PCR reads, gives a single entry per CDR3 protein. This sample has under 30,000 distinct CDR3 sequences; less than 45% occur once, and the top ten carry 78%. Sequencing used blood, either unsorted or a sorted T cell fraction (not recorded which). The chain employs TRBV3-1 and TRBJ2-5; 12 positions match TRBD2. The TCR was taken from a human donor who was either an allogeneic HSCT recipient or a stem cell or donor lymphocyte infusion donor (not recorded which). It is not recorded whose cells these are; they may come from a transplant donor. In DNA form, the CDR3 reads TGTGCCAGCAGCCGTGCTAGCGGGAGGGCCGAAGAGACCCGGTACTTC. Protein sequence: CASSRASGRAEETRYF.